These T cell receptor beta chains were read from a single sample in a study of siplizumab effects on memory and regulatory T cells. The protocol was immunoSEQ multiplex PCR, while the TCRdb copy is restricted to in-frame clones and leaves out a portion. The sample contains around 78,000 clones, under 95% of which appear only once. Sequences were obtained from CD8+ T cells sorted from blood. The origin of the receptors is a human donor in good health. Each CDR3 is given with its conserved first and last residue. D genes are given only for firm matches. For some rows the clone size is stated as once, few or many, or as a class when expanded; others skip it.

cdr3_nt cdr3_aa v_call clone_size j_call d_call
TGCGCCAGCAGCCAAGTAGACACTGAAGCTTTCTTT CASSQVDTEAFF TRBV4-1 NA TRBJ1-1 NA
TGTGCCAGCAGGAGGGGCAGGCCGAGCTCCTACGAGCAGTACTTC CASRRGRPSSYEQYF TRBV5-6 NA TRBJ2-7 NA
TGTGCCAGCAGCAAGACAGCGATGGATGGCTACACCTTC CASSKTAMDGYTF TRBV21-1 few TRBJ1-2 NA
TGTGCCAGCAGTTCCGGGACGGGAGCCTACAATGAGCAGTTCTTC CASSSGTGAYNEQFF TRBV27 NA TRBJ2-1 NA
TGTGCCAGCAGCCATTGGGGCTTCACTGAAGCTTTCTTT CASSHWGFTEAFF TRBV14 NA TRBJ1-1 NA
TGTGCCAGCAGCTTAGAGGAATCGGGAGGGTCCGAGCAGTACTTC CASSLEESGGSEQYF TRBV7-9 few TRBJ2-7 TRBD2
TGTGCCAGCAGCGACACTTCCTACGAGCAGTACTTC CASSDTSYEQYF TRBV7-6 NA TRBJ2-7 NA
TGTGCCAGCAGTTTATGGGGGAAGTACAATGAGCAGTTCTTC CASSLWGKYNEQFF TRBV27 NA TRBJ2-1 NA
TGTGCCATCGCGACAGGGGGCGAAGATACGCAGTATTTT CAIATGGEDTQYF TRBV7-8 NA TRBJ2-3 TRBD1
TGTGCCAGCAGCCGTCGGGGAATGGAGGGCTACACCTTC CASSRRGMEGYTF TRBV5-4 few TRBJ1-2 NA
TGTGCCAGCAGCCCCCTAGCGGGCAGCACAGATACGCAGTATTTT CASSPLAGSTDTQYF TRBV5-4 NA TRBJ2-3 TRBD2
TGTGCCAGCAGCTCACCCGTAATCGACAGGGGTCGTGATCAGCCCCAGCATTTT CASSSPVIDRGRDQPQHF TRBV7-2 NA TRBJ1-5 TRBD1
TGTGCCAGTAGAGGGGATTCCTACGAGCAGTACTTC CASRGDSYEQYF TRBV19 NA TRBJ2-7 NA
TGTGCCAGCAGTTTCCGGCTGGTAGCGGACAATGAGCAGTTCTTC CASSFRLVADNEQFF TRBV27 NA TRBJ2-1 NA
TGTGCCAGCAGCTTAGAGGGAACCGCAGATACGCAGTATTTT CASSLEGTADTQYF TRBV7-8 NA TRBJ2-3 NA